This T cell receptor (beta chain) stems from a study of PD-1 blockade in classical Hodgkin lymphoma. Notes on the study in general: Relative to healthy donors, newly diagnosed patients reportedly had lower baseline TCR diversity, which was reported as lower still in relapsed/refractory patients. Exclusion covered patients beginning nivolumab under 1 year post-ASCT.

Assay: immunoSEQ multiplex PCR; the TCRdb copy retains only in-frame clones and omits some. The sample holds some 58,000 clones, 90% to 95% seen once. As for this clone: Its antigen is currently unknown.

Per germline, CDR1 SGHKS and CDR2 YYEKEE (reference sequence). The CDR3 has 16 residues. Trimming cost V 1 base and J 0 bases, with 11 bases left between them. The sample's time point: cycle 4 day 1 (C4D1), after 5 to 7 weeks of nivolumab. Every patient experienced relapse after autologous stem cell transplantation, and brentuximab vedotin exposure varied. The chain has TRBV5-5 and TRBJ1-3; D is ambiguous. The TCR was taken from a human donor with classical Hodgkin lymphoma. The sequencing here drew on peripheral blood mononuclear cells (PBMCs), taken before the fourth cycle of nivolumab. This CDR3 is CASSLNPESSGNTIYF. CDR3 DNA: TGTGCCAGCAGCTTGAATCCGGAGAGCTCTGGAAACACCATATATTTT.